This TCR beta chain was recovered during a study of blood T cell repertoires in COVID-19. Study overall: The United States, Italy and Spain supplied acute and convalescent COVID-19 samples. PBMCs, B-cell-depleted T cells, or T cells were the source of the cDNA or gDNA that made up the material.

There are 17 residues in the CDR3. Per the authors' pipeline: Nucleated cell number was recorded as an estimate derived from reference gene primer amplification. Here immunoSEQ multiplex PCR was the method, and the copy in TCRdb shows in-frame clones only, minus some. The DNA gave D and trimming, while V, J and clone size come from that table. The table records 95,000 to 110,000 clones, more than 75% of them present only once. This receptor was taken from a human donor in a cohort sampled during active COVID-19. Input material: peripheral blood. The J gene is TRBJ2-7, the V gene TRBV1; whether TRBD2, the table's D call, matches the DNA was not checked. TRBV1 is termed a pseudogene. The CDR3 DNA reads as TGCACCAGCAGCCAAGACAGGGTAGCGGGGGGCTGGAACGAGCAGTACTTC. Residues: CTSSQDRVAGGWNEQYF.